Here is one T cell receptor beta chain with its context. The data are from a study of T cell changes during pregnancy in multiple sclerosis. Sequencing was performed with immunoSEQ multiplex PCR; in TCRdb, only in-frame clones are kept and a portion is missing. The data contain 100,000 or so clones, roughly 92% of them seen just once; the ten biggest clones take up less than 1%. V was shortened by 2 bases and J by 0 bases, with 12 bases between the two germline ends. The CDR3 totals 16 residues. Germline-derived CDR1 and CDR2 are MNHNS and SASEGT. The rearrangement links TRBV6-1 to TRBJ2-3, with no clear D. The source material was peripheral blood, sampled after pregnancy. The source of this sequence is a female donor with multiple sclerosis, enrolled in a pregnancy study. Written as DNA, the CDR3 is TGTGCCAGCAGTGAACCGATAGCACCGAGCACAGATACGCAGTATTTT. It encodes CASSEPIAPSTDTQYF.